This T cell receptor (beta chain) was retrieved from a study of blood T cell repertoires in COVID-19. Data came from immunoSEQ multiplex PCR; TCRdb stores just in-frame clones and leaves some out. The profile shows a few hundred thousand clones, approximately 89% of them singletons. The germline V gene has CDR1 SGHRS and CDR2 YFSETQ. The junction had 3 bases not matched to a gene; V was cut back by 1 base and J by 4 bases. This CDR3 region has 14 residues. The sequenced sample consisted of peripheral blood. The chain employs TRBV5-1 and TRBJ2-5, with 8 bases matching TRBD1. The source is a woman aged 55-70 years with COVID-19, enrolled during active disease. CDR3 sequence (DNA): TGCGCCAGCAGCTTGACAGGGGGGTCAGAGACCCAGTACTTC. Protein: CASSLTGGSETQYF.